These 19 T cell receptor beta chains were sequenced from one sample in a study of molecular identifiers for immune sequencing clone quantification. TCRdb itself ran the PCR reads through MiXCR, one entry per CDR3 protein. The sample yields about 35,000 distinct CDR3 sequences, approximately 17% seen once. Sequenced: naive CD8+ T cells from blood, with Jurkat cell RNA spiked in. Described subset: FACS-sorted CD8+CD4-CCR7+CD45RA+ naive T cells. The receptors shown here come from a human donor in good health. Some libraries in this study had Jurkat cell RNA spiked in.

This clonotype has at least ten counts. V and J are TRBV7-3 and TRBJ2-7; the D is unclear. Trimming removed 0 bases at V and 4 bases at J, with 13 bases between. The CDR3 runs to 15 residues. Germline values: CDR1 SGHTA, CDR2 FQGTGA. CDR3 DNA sequence: TGTGCCAGCAGCTTAACTGGCGACCGTGGATACGAGCAGTACTTC. Translated, it gives CASSLTGDRGYEQYF. The variable domain in full, completed from reference TRBV7-3 and TRBJ2-7, reads GAGVSQTPSNKVTEKGKYVELRCDPISGHTALYWYRQSLGQGPEFLIYFQGTGAADDSGLPNDRFFAVRPEGSVSTLKIQRTERGDSAVYLCASSLTGDRGYEQYFGPGTRLTVT.

Turning to this clonotype: This may be a read error, as it is one base from a much larger clone. The chain joins TRBV28 to TRBJ2-7; possibly TRBD2 for D (6 bases). The CDR3 totals 13 residues. CDR1 and CDR2 from the germline V gene are MDHEN and SYDVKM. The V end lost 4 bases, the J end lost 3 bases, and 10 bases lay between the germline ends. This CDR3 reads CASSWVGGYEQYF. For the CDR3, the DNA is TGTGCCAGCAGTTGGGTCGGGGGCTACGAGCAGTACTTC.

This clonotype was detected ten times or more. The genes are TRBV13 and TRBJ1-2; D might be TRBD1 (5 bases). V was trimmed by 0 bases and J by 3 bases, leaving 8 bases between them. Germline loops: CDR1 PRHDT, CDR2 FYEKMQ (reference sequence). This CDR3 is built from 14 residues. The CDR3 sequence: CASSLGRDYYGYTF. The CDR3 DNA reads as TGTGCCAGCAGCTTAGGCAGGGACTACTATGGCTACACCTTC.

This clonotype was recorded at least ten times. This chain connects TRBV27 to TRBJ2-7, with a tentative D call TRBD2 (6 bases). This CDR3 contains 15 residues. V lost 5 bases and J lost 0, with 14 bases in between. Germline CDR1 MNHEY, CDR2 SMNVEV (reference sequence). The CDR3 spells CASSIAVGGSYEQYF. The DNA of the CDR3 is TGTGCCAGCAGTATAGCTGTGGGAGGCTCCTACGAGCAGTACTTC.

This clonotype has ten or more counts. The chain uses TRBV13 and TRBJ2-6; maybe TRBD1 (6 bases). Trimming cost V 4 bases and J 2 bases, with 15 bases left between them. CDR1 is PRHDT, CDR2 FYEKMQ, per germline (reference sequence). The CDR3 sequence is 17 residues long. CDR3 bases: TGTGCCAGCAGCTCCACAGGGTTAAGAACTGGGGCCAACGTCCTGACTTTC. Protein: CASSSTGLRTGANVLTF.

This clonotype showed up just a few times. V gene TRBV12-3 or TRBV12-4 combines with J gene TRBJ2-2; D is possibly TRBD1 or TRBD2 (5 bases each). This CDR3 region has 13 residues. The ends were cut back, 3 bases at V and 6 bases at J, with 8 bases in the middle. The CDR3 protein is CASSFGTPGELFF. CDR3 DNA sequence: TGTGCCAGCAGTTTCGGGACGCCCGGGGAGCTGTTTTTT.

The J gene is TRBJ2-1, the V gene TRBV27; D unresolved. Germline V gene data show CDR1 as MNHEY and CDR2 as SMNVEV (reference sequence). CDR3 size: 14 residues. V was shortened by 5 bases and J by 7 bases, with 15 bases between the two germline ends. The CDR3 region is CASSPLGFANEQFF. The CDR3 DNA reads as TGTGCCAGCAGTCCCCTGGGGTTCGCGAATGAGCAGTTCTTC.

By share of the sample, this clonotype is medium-sized. In DNA, the CDR3 is TGTGCCAGCAGTCAACATCAGTCCGAGTTCCTCCACTTT. It is translated as CASSQHQSEFLHF. The chain joins TRBV27 to TRBJ1-6, with no clear D. From germline, CDR1 is MNHEY and CDR2 SMNVEV (reference sequence). V lost 5 bases to trimming and J lost 15 bases, with 17 bases between them. The length of the CDR3 is 13 residues.

This clonotype has a count of ten or more. This chain connects TRBV15 to TRBJ1-5; D unclear. CDR1 and CDR2 from the germline V gene are LNHNV and YYDKDF (reference sequence). V dropped 3 bases and J dropped 9 bases, with 12 bases sitting between them. CDR3 length: 13 amino acids. The CDR3 region is CATSRGSRTPQHF. Written as DNA, the CDR3 is TGTGCCACCAGCAGGGGATCACGAACGCCCCAGCATTTT.

This clonotype was recorded many times. The J gene is TRBJ2-2, the V gene TRBV15; unclear D gene. The V end lost 3 bases, the J end lost 3 bases, and 2 bases lay between the germline ends. Germline values: CDR1 LNHNV, CDR2 YYDKDF (reference sequence). The CDR3 is made up of 12 amino acids. The CDR3 region is CATSSYTGELFF. Here the CDR3 DNA reads TGTGCCACCAGCAGCTACACCGGGGAGCTGTTTTTT.

This clonotype was seen repeatedly, ten times or more. The V and J genes are TRBV4-3 and TRBJ2-2; the D is unclear. The CDR3 consists of 15 residues. V lost 3 bases and J lost 0, with 8 bases in between. The V gene's germline CDR1 is LGHNA and CDR2 YSLEER. The CDR3 bases are TGCGCCAGCAGCCAGCCCGAGGCGAACACCGGGGAGCTGTTTTTT. This sequence encodes CASSQPEANTGELFF.

This clonotype has ten or more counts. The V and J genes are TRBV7-8 and TRBJ2-7; TRBD2 matches at 8 bases. The J segment lost 3 bases and the V segment lost 2 bases, leaving 3 bases of the junction unmatched. CDR3 length: 14 residues. CDR1 is SGHVS, CDR2 FQNEAQ, per germline. Here the CDR3 reads CASSLTGGGYEQYF. The CDR3 DNA is TGTGCCAGCAGCTTAACGGGAGGGGGCTACGAGCAGTACTTC.

The sample holds a few counts of this clonotype. The rearrangement links TRBV5-5 to TRBJ2-3; D not certain. Per the germline V gene, CDR1 is SGHKS and CDR2 is YYEKEE (reference sequence). Trimming removed 4 bases at V and 1 base at J, with 10 bases between. The CDR3 sequence is 14 residues long. CDR3: CASSAGNRTDTQYF. DNA for the CDR3: TGTGCCAGCAGCGCTGGGAACCGCACAGATACGCAGTATTTT.

The table lists this clonotype with many counts. V usage is TRBV4-2 and J usage is TRBJ2-1, with a weak D call TRBD1 (6 bases). The CDR3 covers 15 residues. Per the germline V gene, CDR1 is LGHNA and CDR2 is YNFKEQ. Trimming took off 1 base at V and 5 bases at J, with 12 bases between the two ends. The CDR3 loop reads CASSQAQGEHNEQFF. CDR3 DNA sequence: TGTGCCAGCAGCCAAGCACAGGGAGAACACAATGAGCAGTTCTTC.

With regard to this clonotype: This clone may be a read error of a much larger clone one base away. The chain joins TRBV29-1 to TRBJ2-7; D not certain. This CDR3 is 13 amino acids long. Germline V gives CDR1 SQVTM, CDR2 ANQGSEA. CDR3 in amino acids: CSVVARQAYERYF. The CDR3 nucleotides read TGCAGCGTGGTCGCCCGGCAGGCCTACGAGCGGTACTTC.

This clonotype was seen repeatedly, ten times or more. V usage is TRBV12-3 or TRBV12-4 and J usage is TRBJ1-1; TRBD1 is a possible D gene (6 bases). V was pared by 2 bases and J by 10 bases, with 20 bases between. The CDR3 loop spans 15 amino acids. This CDR3 reads CASSLLGGRGFRAFF. In DNA, the CDR3 is TGTGCCAGCAGTTTATTGGGGGGGAGGGGGTTTAGAGCTTTCTTT.

Notes on this clonotype: A read error is possible here, since a much larger clone lies one base away. The CDR3 does not end in the conserved phenylalanine or tryptophan, so this is likely a read error. The V gene is TRBV5-4, the J gene TRBJ2-7; 10 positions match TRBD1. There are 14 residues in the CDR3. The V segment lost 2 bases and the J segment 4 bases; nucleotides outside the gene matches: 3. Germline V gene sequence: CDR1 SGHNT, CDR2 YYREEE (reference sequence). Here the CDR3 DNA reads TGTGCCAGCAGCTTCGGGACAGGGGTATACGAGCAGTACATC. The encoded protein is CASSFGTGVYEQYI.

This clonotype came up a few times. Here the CDR3 reads CASRLGLAGEQFF. CDR3 DNA: TGCGCCAGCAGACTGGGACTAGCCGGTGAGCAGTTCTTC. J is TRBJ2-1 and V is TRBV5-1, with 9 positions matching TRBD2. The CDR3 runs to 13 residues. The germline CDR1 and CDR2 sequences are SGHRS and YFSETQ. Unmatched junction bases numbered 6, after V lost 5 bases and J lost 9 bases.

This clonotype was seen ten or more times. The chain recombines TRBV7-2 with TRBJ2-7, with 8 nucleotides matching TRBD2. Trimming cost V 4 bases and J 2 bases; bases outside gene matches: 13. This CDR3 comprises 17 residues. Germline V gives CDR1 SGHTA, CDR2 FQGNSA. CDR3 DNA sequence: TGTGCCAGCAGCTCCCGAGGTTACAGCGGGAGAACCTACGAGCAGTACTTC. It specifies CASSSRGYSGRTYEQYF. Drawing the rest from reference TRBV7-2 and TRBJ2-7, the complete variable domain is GAGVSQSPSNKVTEKGKDVELRCDPISGHTALYWYRQSLGQGLEFLIYFQGNSAPDKSGLPSDRFSAERTGGSVSTLTIQRTQQEDSAVYLCASSSRGYSGRTYEQYFGPGTRLTVT.